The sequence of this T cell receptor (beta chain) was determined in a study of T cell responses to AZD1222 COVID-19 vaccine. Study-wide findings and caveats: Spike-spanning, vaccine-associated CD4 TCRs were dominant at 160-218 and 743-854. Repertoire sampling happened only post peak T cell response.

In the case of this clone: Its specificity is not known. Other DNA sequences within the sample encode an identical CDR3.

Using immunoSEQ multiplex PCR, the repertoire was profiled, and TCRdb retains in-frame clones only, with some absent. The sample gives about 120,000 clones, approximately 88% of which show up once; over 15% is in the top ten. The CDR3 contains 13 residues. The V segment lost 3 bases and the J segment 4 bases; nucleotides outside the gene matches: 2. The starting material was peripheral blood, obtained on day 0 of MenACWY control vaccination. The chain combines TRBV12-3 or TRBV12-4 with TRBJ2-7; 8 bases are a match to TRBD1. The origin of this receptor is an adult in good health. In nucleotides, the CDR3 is TGTGCCAGCAGTTTGACAGGGGCATACGAGCAGTACTTC. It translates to CASSLTGAYEQYF.